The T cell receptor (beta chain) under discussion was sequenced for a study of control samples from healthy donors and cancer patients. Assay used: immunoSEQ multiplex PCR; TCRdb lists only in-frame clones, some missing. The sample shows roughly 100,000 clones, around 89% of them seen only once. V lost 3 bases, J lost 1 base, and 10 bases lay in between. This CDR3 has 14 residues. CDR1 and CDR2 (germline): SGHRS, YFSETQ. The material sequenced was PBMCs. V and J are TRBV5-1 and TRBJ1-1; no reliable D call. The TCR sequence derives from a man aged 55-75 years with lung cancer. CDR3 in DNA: TGCGCCAGCAGCTCTTATCGGGGGAACACTGAAGCTTTCTTT. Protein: CASSSYRGNTEAFF.